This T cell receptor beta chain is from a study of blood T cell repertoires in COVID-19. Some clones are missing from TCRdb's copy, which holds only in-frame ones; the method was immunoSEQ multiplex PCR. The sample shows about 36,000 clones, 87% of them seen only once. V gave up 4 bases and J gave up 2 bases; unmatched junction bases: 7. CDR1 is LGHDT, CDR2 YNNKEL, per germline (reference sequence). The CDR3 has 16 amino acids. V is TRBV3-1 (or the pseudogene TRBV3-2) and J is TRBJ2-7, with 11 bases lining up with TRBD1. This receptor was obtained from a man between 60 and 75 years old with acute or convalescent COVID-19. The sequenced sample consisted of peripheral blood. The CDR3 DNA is TGTGCCAGCAGCCCGATTACGGGACAGGGGGCCTACGAGCAGTACTTC. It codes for CASSPITGQGAYEQYF.